This entry lists 19 T cell receptor beta chains sequenced from one sample in a study of blood T cell repertoires in COVID-19. The repertoire was sequenced with immunoSEQ multiplex PCR; TCRdb's copy has only in-frame clones and lacks some. This table holds hundreds of thousands of clones, about nine tenths found once. The sample consisted of peripheral blood. Receptors were obtained from a woman in her sixties or seventies with COVID-19, enrolled during active disease.

The V gene is TRBV28, the J gene TRBJ2-3; 7 nucleotides align to TRBD2. The CDR3 totals 16 residues. Germline V CDR1 and CDR2: MDHEN, SYDVKM. Germline trimming cut 2 bases from V and 6 bases from J; bases unmatched to any gene: 11. The CDR3 DNA reads TGTGCCAGCAGTTTACCCCGCCCCGGGAGGTTGGATACGCAGTATTTT. Protein: CASSLPRPGRLDTQYF.

The chain is built from TRBV5-1 and TRBJ2-2; 7 nucleotides agree with TRBD1. This CDR3 region has 15 residues. The V gene end was trimmed by 4 bases and the J gene end by 0 bases; junction bases not matched to a gene: 3. CDR1 and CDR2 (germline): SGHRS, YFSETQ. CDR3 coding DNA: TGCGCCAGCAGCCAGGGACAGCCGAACACCGGGGAGCTGTTTTTT. This gives the protein CASSQGQPNTGELFF.

The chain carries TRBV6-2 or TRBV6-3 and TRBJ2-7; possibly TRBD2 for D (7 bases). There are 15 residues in the CDR3. Germline V CDR1 and CDR2: MNHEY, SVGEGT. V was trimmed by 4 bases and J by 0 bases, leaving 13 bases between them. CDR3 sequence: CASSSGGLGSYEQYF. The CDR3 DNA sequence: TGTGCCAGCAGTTCGGGGGGCCTTGGCTCCTACGAGCAGTACTTC.

This chain connects TRBV10-3 to TRBJ2-5, with 11 bases lining up with TRBD2. CDR3 length equals 16 residues. V lost 6 bases, J lost 4 bases, and 10 bases stayed unmatched. Per germline, CDR1 ENHRY and CDR2 SYGVKD. The CDR3 DNA is TGTGCCATCAGACAGGGGACTAGCGGCCTGGGAGAGACCCAGTACTTC. Its protein product is CAIRQGTSGLGETQYF.

This chain joins TRBV7-9 and TRBJ1-2; possibly TRBD1 for D (6 bases). V was shortened by 7 bases and J by 8 bases, with 23 bases between the two germline ends. The CDR3 covers 15 residues. Germline lookup yields CDR1 SEHNR and CDR2 FQNEAQ (reference sequence). In nucleotides, the CDR3 is TGTGCCAGCAAACCATTAGACAGGTTGTCATCCGGCTACACCTTC. Translated: CASKPLDRLSSGYTF.

There are a few counts of this clone. This chain connects TRBV5-1 to TRBJ1-3, with 9 nucleotides matching TRBD1. CDR3 length: 15 residues. Trimming cost V 5 bases and J 4 bases; bases outside gene matches: 7. Germline lookup yields CDR1 SGHRS and CDR2 YFSETQ. As DNA, the CDR3 is TGCGCCAGCAGTTACGGGACAGGGAGAGGAAACACCATATATTTT. This sequence encodes CASSYGTGRGNTIYF.

This clone was found once. V gene TRBV28 combines with J gene TRBJ2-5; the D gene is possibly TRBD2 (6 bases). CDR3 size: 13 residues. Germline V gene lookup returns CDR1 MDHEN and CDR2 SYDVKM. V lost 7 bases and J lost 9, with 18 bases in between. The CDR3 sequence: CASIGSGGTPQYF. CDR3 DNA: TGTGCCAGCATTGGGAGTGGGGGGACGCCCCAGTACTTC.

CDR3 in amino acids: CSVSTGQENTEAFF. In DNA, the CDR3 is TGCAGCGTTTCTACGGGACAGGAGAACACTGAAGCTTTCTTT. The chain couples TRBV29-1 to TRBJ1-1; TRBD1 matches at 8 bases. J was trimmed by 1 base and V by 5 bases; bases with no gene match: 6. CDR1 is SQVTM and CDR2 is ANQGSEA in the germline V gene. CDR3 length: 14 residues.

This clone was picked up a small number of times. J is TRBJ1-3 and V is TRBV10-2; D gene ambiguous. Trimming took 4 bases from V and 0 from J, leaving 7 bases between them. The CDR3 runs 14 residues. Germline V CDR1 and CDR2: WSHSY, SAAADI. In nucleotides, the CDR3 is TGCGCCAGCAGTGCTGCGAGCTCTGGAAACACCATATATTTT. Amino acid sequence: CASSAASSGNTIYF.

The J gene is TRBJ1-6, the V gene TRBV5-1, with a tentative D call TRBD1 (5 bases). Trimming stripped 4 bases from V and 0 bases from J, with 14 bases between. The length of the CDR3 is 17 residues. CDR1 SGHRS and CDR2 YFSETQ come from the germline V gene. CDR3: CASSREQASSYNSPLHF. The CDR3 coding sequence is TGCGCCAGCAGCCGAGAACAGGCAAGCTCCTATAATTCACCCCTCCACTTT.

V is TRBV19 and J is TRBJ2-5; D unresolved. The V end was cut by 6 bases, the J end by 1 base, with 9 bases between. This CDR3 region has 13 residues. Germline CDR1 is LNHDA and CDR2 is SQIVND (reference sequence). The CDR3 nucleotides are TGTGCCAGTAGAAACAGATTCCAAGAGACCCAGTACTTC. It yields the protein CASRNRFQETQYF.

The J gene is TRBJ2-3, the V gene TRBV4-1; D is possibly TRBD2 (5 bases). V shed 6 bases and J shed 6 bases, with 19 bases lying between them. This CDR3 contains 15 residues. Per the germline V gene, CDR1 is MGHRA and CDR2 is YSYEKL. The CDR3 DNA reads as TGCGCCAGCAGGCACGGGCTAGCAGTCCGCGATACGCAGTATTTT. It codes for CASRHGLAVRDTQYF.

The chain recombines TRBV10-3 with TRBJ1-2; D is perhaps TRBD1 (5 bases). This CDR3 is built from 11 residues. Trimming removed 3 bases at V and 6 bases at J, with 5 bases between. Germline values: CDR1 ENHRY, CDR2 SYGVKD. In DNA form, the CDR3 reads TGTGCCATCAGTGACAGGGATGGCTACACCTTC. The encoded protein is CAISDRDGYTF.

The V call is TRBV7-2, the J call TRBJ2-3; 8 bases fit TRBD1. The V segment lost 4 bases and the J segment 5 bases; nucleotides outside the gene matches: 5. Germline CDR1 is SGHTA and CDR2 is FQGNSA. This CDR3 spans 14 amino acids. CDR3 sequence reads: CASSSQGAGDTQYF. For the CDR3, the DNA is TGTGCCAGCAGCTCCCAGGGGGCTGGAGATACGCAGTATTTT.

Of note for this clone: One end of the junction fails to match germline, which may point to a read error. This chain uses TRBV18 with TRBJ1-2; D is ambiguous. Germline-derived CDR1 and CDR2 are KGHSH and LQKENI. The CDR3 sequence is 11 residues long. CDR3 nucleotides: TGTGCCAGCTCCGAGCAGACGGGAGCCAACTTC. Its protein is CASSEQTGANF.

J is TRBJ1-4 and V is TRBV9; TRBD1 matches at 7 bases. The CDR3 sequence is 15 residues long. Trimming at V came to 4 bases and at J to 7 bases, leaving 10 bases not matched to a gene. Germline V gene lookup returns CDR1 SGDLS and CDR2 YYNGEE. The CDR3 bases are TGTGCCAGCAGCCCTACAGGGGCGCTGGGTGAAAAACTGTTTTTT. It codes for CASSPTGALGEKLFF.

This clone was detected only a few times. The chain combines TRBV19 with TRBJ2-1, with D tentatively TRBD2 (6 bases). CDR1 is LNHDA, CDR2 SQIVND, per germline (reference sequence). Trimming shortened V by 4 bases and J by 3 bases, and 16 bases separated the two germline ends. The CDR3 consists of 16 residues. The CDR3 DNA follows: TGTGCCAGTAGTAAGGCGGGGCCACCTTTCTACAATGAGCAGTTCTTC. It codes for CASSKAGPPFYNEQFF. The whole variable domain, filled in from reference TRBV19 and TRBJ2-1, reads DGGITQSPKYLFRKEGQNVTLSCEQNLNHDAMYWYRQDPGQGLRLIYYSQIVNDFQKGDIAEGYSVSREKKESFPLTVTSAQKNPTAFYLCASSKAGPPFYNEQFFGPGTRLTVL.

The rearrangement uses TRBV6-2 or TRBV6-3 and TRBJ2-1, with 7 bases lining up with TRBD2. There are 17 residues in the CDR3. V dropped 4 bases and J dropped 5; count of bases not matched to a gene: 14. Germline V CDR1 and CDR2: MNHEY, SVGEGT. CDR3 region: CASSSGGLSWDDNEQFF. CDR3 nucleotides: TGTGCCAGCAGTTCCGGGGGACTAAGTTGGGACGACAATGAGCAGTTCTTC.

The CDR3 loop is CASRPRATAFTGELFF. The CDR3 DNA follows: TGTGCCAGCAGACCCCGGGCGACAGCCTTTACCGGGGAGCTGTTTTTT. This chain joins TRBV27 and TRBJ2-2; tentative D call: TRBD1 (5 bases). The length of the CDR3 is 16 residues. Germline V lookup: CDR1 MNHEY, CDR2 SMNVEV (reference sequence). Trimming pared 6 bases from V and 5 bases from J, leaving 19 bases between.